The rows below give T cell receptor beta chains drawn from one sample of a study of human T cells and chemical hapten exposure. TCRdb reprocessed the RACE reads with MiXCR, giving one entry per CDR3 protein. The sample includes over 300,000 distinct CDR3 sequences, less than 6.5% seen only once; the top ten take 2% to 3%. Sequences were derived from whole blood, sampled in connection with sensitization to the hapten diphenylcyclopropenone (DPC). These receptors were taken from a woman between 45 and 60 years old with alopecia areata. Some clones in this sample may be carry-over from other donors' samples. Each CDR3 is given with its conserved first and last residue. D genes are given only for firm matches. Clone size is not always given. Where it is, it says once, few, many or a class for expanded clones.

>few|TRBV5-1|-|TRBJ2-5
TGCGCCAGCAGCTTGGCCCGAGGGGGGAAAGAGACCCAGTACTTC
CASSLARGGKETQYF
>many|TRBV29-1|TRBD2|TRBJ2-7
TGCAGCGTTGAGGGAGGGACTAGCGGGATCGAGCAGTACTTC
CSVEGGTSGIEQYF
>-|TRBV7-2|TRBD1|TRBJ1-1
TGTGCCAGCAGGCAGGACAGGGGGGGCACTGAAGCTTTCTTT
CASRQDRGGTEAFF
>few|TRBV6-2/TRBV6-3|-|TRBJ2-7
TGTGCCAGCAGTTGGAGGCGGGACTCCTACGAGCAGTACTTC
CASSWRRDSYEQYF
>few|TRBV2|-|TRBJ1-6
TGTGCCAGCAGTGAAGGGTCCGGGGTCAGTTCACCCCTCCACTTT
CASSEGSGVSSPLHF
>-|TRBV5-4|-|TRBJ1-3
TGTGCCAGCAGCTTCCGCGGGGGAAACACCATATATTTT
CASSFRGGNTIYF
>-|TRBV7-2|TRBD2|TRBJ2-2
TGTGCCAGCAGTTCCAGCGGGGGGACCACCGGGGAGCTGTTTTTT
CASSSSGGTTGELFF
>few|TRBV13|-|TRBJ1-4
TGTGCCAGCAGCTTATACCGGGGTGAAAAACTGTTTTTT
CASSLYRGEKLFF
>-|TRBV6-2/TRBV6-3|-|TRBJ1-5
TGTGCCAGCAGTTACGTAGGTGGGCATAGCAATCAGCCCCAGCATTTT
CASSYVGGHSNQPQHF
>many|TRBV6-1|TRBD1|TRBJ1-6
TGTGCCAGCAGAGACGGACAGGGGATCGTCGGGTCACCCCTCCACTTT
CASRDGQGIVGSPLHF
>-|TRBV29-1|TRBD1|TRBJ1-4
TGCAGCGTTGACACGGGACAGGGGGAGGAAAAACTGTTTTTT
CSVDTGQGEEKLFF
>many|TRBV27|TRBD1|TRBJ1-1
TGTGCCAGCAGGTCAGCCGGGACAGGGGCTTTAGGTGAAGCTTTCTTT
CASRSAGTGALGEAFF
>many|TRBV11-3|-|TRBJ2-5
TGTGCCAGCAGCTTAGGCCTGGACTCTAGCGTCGAGACCCAGTACTTC
CASSLGLDSSVETQYF
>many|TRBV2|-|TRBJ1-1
TGTGCCACCTCGATTTCGAGGACTGAAGCTTTCTTT
CATSISRTEAFF
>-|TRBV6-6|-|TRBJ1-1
TGTGCCAGCAGAACTCAGACAGGGAACACTGAAGCTTTCTTT
CASRTQTGNTEAFF
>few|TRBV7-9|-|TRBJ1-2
TGTGCCAGCAGCATTGACACCTTTTATGGCTACACCTTC
CASSIDTFYGYTF
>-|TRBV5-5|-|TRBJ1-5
TGTGCCAGCAGCTTCACTTGGGGGGCAGGTCAGCCCCAGCATTTT
CASSFTWGAGQPQHF
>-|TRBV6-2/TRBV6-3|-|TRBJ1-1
TGTGCCAGCAGTTACTCGATTCATGAGCTGATAAACACTGAAGCTTTCTTT
CASSYSIHELINTEAFF
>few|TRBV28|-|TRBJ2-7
TGTGCCAGCAGTTCACTCCGGGACTGGCCCTACGAGCAGTACTTC
CASSSLRDWPYEQYF